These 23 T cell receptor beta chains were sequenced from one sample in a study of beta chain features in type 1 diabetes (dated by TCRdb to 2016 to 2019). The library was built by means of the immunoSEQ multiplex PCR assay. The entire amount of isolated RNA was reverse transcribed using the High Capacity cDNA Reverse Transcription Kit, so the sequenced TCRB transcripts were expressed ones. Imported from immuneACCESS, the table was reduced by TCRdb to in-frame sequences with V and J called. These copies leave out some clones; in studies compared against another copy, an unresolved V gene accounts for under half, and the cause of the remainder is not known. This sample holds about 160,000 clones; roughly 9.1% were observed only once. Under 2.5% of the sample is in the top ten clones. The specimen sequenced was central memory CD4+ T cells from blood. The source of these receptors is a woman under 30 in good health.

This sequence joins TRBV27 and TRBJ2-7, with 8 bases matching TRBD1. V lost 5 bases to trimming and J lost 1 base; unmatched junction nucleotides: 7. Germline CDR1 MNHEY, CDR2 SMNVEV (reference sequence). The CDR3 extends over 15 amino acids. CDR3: CASSKPGQVSYEQYF. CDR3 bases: TGTGCCAGCAGTAAACCGGGACAGGTGTCCTACGAGCAGTACTTC.

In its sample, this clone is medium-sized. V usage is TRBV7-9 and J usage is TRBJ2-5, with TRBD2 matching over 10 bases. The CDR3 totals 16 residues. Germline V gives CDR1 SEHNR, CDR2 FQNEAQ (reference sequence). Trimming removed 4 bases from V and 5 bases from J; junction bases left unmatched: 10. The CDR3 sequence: CASSSTQSGGAETQYF. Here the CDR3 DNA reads TGTGCCAGCAGCTCTACCCAGAGCGGGGGGGCGGAGACCCAGTACTTC.

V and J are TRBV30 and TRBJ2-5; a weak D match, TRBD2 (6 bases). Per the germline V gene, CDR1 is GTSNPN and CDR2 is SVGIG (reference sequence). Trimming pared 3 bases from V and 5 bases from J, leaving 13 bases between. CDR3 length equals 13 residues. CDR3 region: CAWSRSGLETQYF. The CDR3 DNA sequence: TGTGCCTGGAGCCGGAGCGGGCTGGAGACCCAGTACTTC.

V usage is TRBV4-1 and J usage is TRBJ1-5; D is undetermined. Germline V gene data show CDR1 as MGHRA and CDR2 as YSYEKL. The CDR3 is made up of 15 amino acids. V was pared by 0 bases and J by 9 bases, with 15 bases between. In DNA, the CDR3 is TGCGCCAGCAGCCAAGATGAGGCGGGTACGGGGCCCCAGCATTTT. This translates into CASSQDEAGTGPQHF.

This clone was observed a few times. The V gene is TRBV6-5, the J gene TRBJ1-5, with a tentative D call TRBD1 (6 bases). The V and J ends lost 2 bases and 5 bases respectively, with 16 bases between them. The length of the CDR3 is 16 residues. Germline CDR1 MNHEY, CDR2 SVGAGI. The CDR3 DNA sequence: TGTGCCAGCAGTTACGGGAAGAGGGACAAAGATCAGCCCCAGCATTTT. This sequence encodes CASSYGKRDKDQPQHF.

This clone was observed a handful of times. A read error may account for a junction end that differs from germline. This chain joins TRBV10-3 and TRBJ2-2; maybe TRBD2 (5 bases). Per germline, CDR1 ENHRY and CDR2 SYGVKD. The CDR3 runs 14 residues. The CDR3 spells CASSYSGEPGELFF. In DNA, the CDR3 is TGTGCCAGCAGTTACTCCGGGGAGCCCGGGGAGCTGTTTTTT.

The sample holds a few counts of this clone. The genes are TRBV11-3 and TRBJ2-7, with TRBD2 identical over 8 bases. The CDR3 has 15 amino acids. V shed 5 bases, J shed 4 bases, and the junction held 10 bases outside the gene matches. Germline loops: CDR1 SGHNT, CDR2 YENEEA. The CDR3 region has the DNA TGTGCCAGCAGCCTTGGGCGGGAGGCTCCGTACGAGCAGTACTTC. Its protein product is CASSLGREAPYEQYF.

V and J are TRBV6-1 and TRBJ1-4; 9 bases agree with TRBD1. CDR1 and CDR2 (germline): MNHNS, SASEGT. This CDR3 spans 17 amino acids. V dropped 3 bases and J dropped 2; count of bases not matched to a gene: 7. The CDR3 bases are TGTGCCAGCAGTGAGGCCGTTACAGGGGGCACTAATGAAAAACTGTTTTTT. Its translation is CASSEAVTGGTNEKLFF.

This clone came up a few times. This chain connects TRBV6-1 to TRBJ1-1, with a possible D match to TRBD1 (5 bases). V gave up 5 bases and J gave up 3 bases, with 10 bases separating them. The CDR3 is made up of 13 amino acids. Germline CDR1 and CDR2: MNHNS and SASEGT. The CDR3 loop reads CASSPEGDTEAFF. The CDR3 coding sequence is TGTGCCAGCAGTCCTGAAGGGGACACTGAAGCTTTCTTT.

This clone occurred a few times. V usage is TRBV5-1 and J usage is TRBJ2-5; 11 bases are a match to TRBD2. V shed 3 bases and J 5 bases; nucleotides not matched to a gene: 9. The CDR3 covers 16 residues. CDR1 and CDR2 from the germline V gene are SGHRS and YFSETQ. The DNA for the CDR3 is TGCGCCAGCAGCTCCGGGACTAGCGGCTTTAGGGAGACCCAGTACTTC. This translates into CASSSGTSGFRETQYF.

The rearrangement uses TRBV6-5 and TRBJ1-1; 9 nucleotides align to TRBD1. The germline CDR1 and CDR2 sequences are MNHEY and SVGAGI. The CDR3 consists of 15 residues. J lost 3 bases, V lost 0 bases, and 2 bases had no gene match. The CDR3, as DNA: TGTGCCAGCAGTTACTCTAGGACAGGGGACACTGAAGCTTTCTTT. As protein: CASSYSRTGDTEAFF.

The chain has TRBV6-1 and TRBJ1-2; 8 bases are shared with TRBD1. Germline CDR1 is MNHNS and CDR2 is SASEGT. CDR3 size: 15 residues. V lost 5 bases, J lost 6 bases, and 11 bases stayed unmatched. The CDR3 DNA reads TGTGCCAGCAGTCCGCGGACAGGGCAGATTGATGGCTACACCTTC. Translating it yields CASSPRTGQIDGYTF.

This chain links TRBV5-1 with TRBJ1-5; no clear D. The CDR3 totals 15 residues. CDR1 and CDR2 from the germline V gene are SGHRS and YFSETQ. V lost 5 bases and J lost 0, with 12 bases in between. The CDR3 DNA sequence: TGCGCCAGCAGTGAGGACGGGGATAGCAATCAGCCCCAGCATTTT. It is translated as CASSEDGDSNQPQHF.

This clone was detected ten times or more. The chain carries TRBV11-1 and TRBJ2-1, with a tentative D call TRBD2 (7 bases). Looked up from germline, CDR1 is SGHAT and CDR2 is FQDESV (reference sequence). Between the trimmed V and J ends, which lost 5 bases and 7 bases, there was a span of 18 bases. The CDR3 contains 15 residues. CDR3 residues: CASSRDNLGGNEQFF. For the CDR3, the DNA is TGTGCCAGCAGCCGGGACAACCTGGGAGGGAATGAGCAGTTCTTC.

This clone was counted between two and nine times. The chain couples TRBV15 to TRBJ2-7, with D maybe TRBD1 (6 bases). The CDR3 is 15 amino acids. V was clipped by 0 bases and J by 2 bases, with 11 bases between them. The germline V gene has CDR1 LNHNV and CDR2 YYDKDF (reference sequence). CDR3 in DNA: TGTGCCACCAGCAGAGAAGCAGGGGAAGCCTACGAGCAGTACTTC. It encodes CATSREAGEAYEQYF.

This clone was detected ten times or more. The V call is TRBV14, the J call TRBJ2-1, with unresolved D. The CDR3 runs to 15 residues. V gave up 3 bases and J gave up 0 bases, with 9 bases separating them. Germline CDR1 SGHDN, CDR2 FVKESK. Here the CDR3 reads CASSQRSYSYNEQFF. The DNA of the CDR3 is TGTGCCAGCAGCCAGCGCTCTTACTCCTACAATGAGCAGTTCTTC.

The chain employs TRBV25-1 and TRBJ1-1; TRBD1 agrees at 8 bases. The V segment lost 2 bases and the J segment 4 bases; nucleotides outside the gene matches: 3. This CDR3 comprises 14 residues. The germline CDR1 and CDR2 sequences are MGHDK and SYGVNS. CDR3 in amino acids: CASSEQGAITEAFF. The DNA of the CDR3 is TGTGCCAGCAGTGAACAGGGGGCTATCACTGAAGCTTTCTTT.

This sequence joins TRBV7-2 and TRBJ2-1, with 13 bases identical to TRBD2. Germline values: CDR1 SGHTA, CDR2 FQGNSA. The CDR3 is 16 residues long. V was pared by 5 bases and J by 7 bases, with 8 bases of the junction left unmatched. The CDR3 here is CASSLLTSGGRNEQFF. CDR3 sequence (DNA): TGTGCCAGCAGCCTTCTGACTAGCGGGGGGAGGAATGAGCAGTTCTTC.

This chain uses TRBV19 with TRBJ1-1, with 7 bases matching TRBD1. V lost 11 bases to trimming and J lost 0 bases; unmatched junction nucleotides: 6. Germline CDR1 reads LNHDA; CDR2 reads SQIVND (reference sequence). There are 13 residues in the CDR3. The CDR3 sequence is CAGRDRMNTEAFF. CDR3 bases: TGTGCCGGAAGGGACAGAATGAACACTGAAGCTTTCTTT. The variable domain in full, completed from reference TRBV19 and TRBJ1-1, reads DGGITQSPKYLFRKEGQNVTLSCEQNLNHDAMYWYRQDPGQGLRLIYYSQIVNDFQKGDIAEGYSVSREKKESFPLTVTSAQKNPTAFYLCAGRDRMNTEAFFGQGTRLTVV.

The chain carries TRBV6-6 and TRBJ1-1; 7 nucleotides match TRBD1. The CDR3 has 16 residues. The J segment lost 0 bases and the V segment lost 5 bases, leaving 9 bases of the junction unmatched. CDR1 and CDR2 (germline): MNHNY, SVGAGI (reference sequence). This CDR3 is CASSPSGTAMNTEAFF. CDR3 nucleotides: TGTGCCAGCAGTCCCTCCGGGACAGCAATGAACACTGAAGCTTTCTTT.

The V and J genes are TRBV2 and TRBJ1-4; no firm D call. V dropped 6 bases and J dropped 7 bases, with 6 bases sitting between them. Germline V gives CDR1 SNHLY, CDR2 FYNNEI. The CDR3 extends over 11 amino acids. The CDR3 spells CASSLSEKLFF. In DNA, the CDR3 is TGTGCCAGCAGCCTCTCTGAAAAACTGTTTTTT.

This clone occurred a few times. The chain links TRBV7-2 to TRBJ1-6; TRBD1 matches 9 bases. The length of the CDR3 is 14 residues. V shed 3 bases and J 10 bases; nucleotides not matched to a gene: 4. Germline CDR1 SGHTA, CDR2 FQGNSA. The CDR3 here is CASSLDRGKSPLHF. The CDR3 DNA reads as TGTGCCAGCAGCTTGGACAGGGGAAAGTCACCCCTCCACTTT.

CDR3 nucleotide sequence: TGCGCCAGCAGCCCCGGCGCGCAGGGTCGAGGAGAGACCCAGTACTTC. It yields the protein CASSPGAQGRGETQYF. V is TRBV4-1 and J is TRBJ2-5; tentatively, D is TRBD1 (5 bases). CDR1 is MGHRA and CDR2 is YSYEKL in the germline V gene. There are 16 residues in the CDR3. Between the trimmed V and J ends, which lost 4 bases and 4 bases, there was a span of 19 bases.